The 22 T cell receptor beta chains in this list originate from one sample, sequenced in a study of persistence of HIV-infected CD4 T cells (dated by TCRdb to 2020 to 2021). The intended sense of this specimen's treatment or condition label: suppressive antiretroviral therapy. Cells were stimulated with lysates of CMV-infected fibroblasts at roughly 9.8 ug/mL. Memory populations depleted of antigen-responding cells were obtained by sorting nonresponding CD40L-negative CD69-negative CD45RO-high memory CD4+ T cells. Which antigens these TCRs recognize remains unknown. The immunoSEQ hsTCRB assay version 4 in survey mode was used to sequence TCRbeta repertoires from genomic DNA. What TCRdb holds here is the immuneACCESS table cut down to in-frame rearrangements. Part of the clones is not present; checked against another copy, under half of the missing clones reflect an unresolved V gene, and the others are unexplained. The sample table lists roughly 34,000 clones, 82% of them with a count of one. The ten top clones hold roughly 6.7% of the sample.

Specimen: CD4+ T cells sorted from PBMCs after approximately 18-hour stimulation, collected from a patient who received antiretroviral therapy. Reading the label with the study, this specimen's cell subset or site is: CD40L-CD69- CD45RO-high memory CD4 T cells not responding to CMV lysate. The receptors stem from an adult woman with HIV who was CMV-seropositive.

The chain carries TRBV24-1 and TRBJ1-1, with D uncertain. This CDR3 comprises 12 residues. Germline V gene data show CDR1 as KGHDR and CDR2 as SFDVKD. Trimming took 3 bases from V and 2 from J, leaving 3 bases between them. The CDR3 here is CATSDTNTEAFF. CDR3 DNA sequence: TGTGCCACCAGTGATACAAACACTGAAGCTTTCTTT.

This sequence joins TRBV4-3 and TRBJ1-1, with D perhaps matching TRBD1 (6 bases). CDR1 is LGHNA and CDR2 is YSLEER in the germline V gene. The CDR3 runs 14 residues. V lost 2 bases and J 2 bases, leaving 9 bases between the germline ends. CDR3 nucleotide sequence: TGCGCCAGCAGCCAATCCGGGACAAACACTGAAGCTTTCTTT. The encoded protein is CASSQSGTNTEAFF.

The chain uses TRBV30 and TRBJ1-2, with D unclear. Trimming cost V 4 bases and J 6 bases, with 15 bases left between them. The CDR3 sequence is 13 residues long. In germline, CDR1 is GTSNPN, CDR2 SVGIG (reference sequence). In DNA form, the CDR3 reads TGTGCCTGGACCCGCTTGGACGGTAATGGCTACACCTTC. Translating gives CAWTRLDGNGYTF. The entire variable domain, with the rest obtained from reference TRBV30 and TRBJ1-2, is as follows: SQTIHQWPATLVQPVGSPLSLECTVEGTSNPNLYWYRQAAGRGLQLLFYSVGIGQISSEVPQNLSASRPQDRQFILSSKKLLLSDSGFYLCAWTRLDGNGYTFGSGTRLTVV.

The chain has TRBV28 and TRBJ2-5; 11 nucleotides match TRBD1. This CDR3 is built from 15 residues. V lost 4 bases and J lost 4; bases outside the gene matches: 5. From germline, CDR1 is MDHEN and CDR2 SYDVKM. CDR3 nucleotides: TGTGCCAGCAGTTCGGGACAGGGGGAAGGAGAGACCCAGTACTTC. Translated, it gives CASSSGQGEGETQYF.

This sequence joins TRBV28 and TRBJ1-5, with 9 bases lining up with TRBD1. The CDR3 length is 16 residues. Germline V gives CDR1 MDHEN, CDR2 SYDVKM. V was pared by 6 bases and J by 3 bases, with 9 bases of the junction left unmatched. The CDR3 coding sequence is TGTGCCAGCAGCTGGGGACAGGGCGTTGACAATCAGCCCCAGCATTTT. Protein product: CASSWGQGVDNQPQHF. The whole variable domain, filled in from reference TRBV28 and TRBJ1-5, reads DVKVTQSSRYLVKRTGEKVFLECVQDMDHENMFWYRQDPGLGLRLIYFSYDVKMKEKGDIPEGYSVSREKKERFSLILESASTNQTSMYLCASSWGQGVDNQPQHFGDGTRLSIL.

The chain carries TRBV7-8 and TRBJ2-5; 7 nucleotides agree with TRBD1. CDR3 length: 13 residues. Germline CDR1 and CDR2: SGHVS and FQNEAQ. With 5 bases clipped from V and 4 bases from J, the junction kept 4 bases outside the gene matches. The CDR3 spells CASSLGQTETQYF. For the CDR3, the DNA is TGTGCCAGCAGCCTGGGACAGACAGAGACCCAGTACTTC.

As to this clone: Distinct nucleotide sequences in the sample also encode this CDR3. The J gene is TRBJ1-5, the V gene TRBV7-2; D call uncertain. The V end lost 1 base, the J end lost 4 bases, and 5 bases lay between the germline ends. From germline, CDR1 is SGHTA and CDR2 FQGNSA. The CDR3 contains 13 residues. CDR3 amino acids: CASSLGKNQPQHF. In DNA form, the CDR3 reads TGTGCCAGCAGCTTAGGTAAAAATCAGCCCCAGCATTTT.

This rearrangement joins TRBV18 to TRBJ1-5, with 7 nucleotides matching TRBD1. CDR3 size: 15 residues. Germline V gives CDR1 KGHSH, CDR2 LQKENI. V was clipped by 2 bases and J by 5 bases; unmatched bases: 6. CDR3 sequence reads: CASSPGPGGDQPQHF. The CDR3, as DNA: TGTGCCAGCTCACCAGGGCCAGGGGGAGATCAGCCCCAGCATTTT.

This clone turned up a few times. The rearrangement uses TRBV27 and TRBJ1-6; the D is unclear. The CDR3 runs 14 residues. Trimming took 3 bases from V and 8 from J, leaving 11 bases between them. Germline V gene sequence: CDR1 MNHEY, CDR2 SMNVEV (reference sequence). The DNA for the CDR3 is TGTGCCAGCAGTTTGCGGCAGTATGATTCACCCCTCCACTTT. The encoded protein is CASSLRQYDSPLHF.

The count of this clone is one. This rearrangement joins TRBV24-1 to TRBJ2-1, with 14 positions matching TRBD2. Germline V gives CDR1 KGHDR, CDR2 SFDVKD. The V and J ends lost 2 bases and 8 bases, in that order; junction bases with no gene match: 10. This CDR3 contains 18 residues. CDR3 DNA sequence: TGTGCCACCAGTGATTGGACCGGACTAGCGGGAGGTATAGATGAGCAGTTCTTC. It codes for CATSDWTGLAGGIDEQFF.

The chain couples TRBV10-3 to TRBJ1-5; D is uncertain. The CDR3 contains 14 residues. The V and J ends lost 4 bases and 6 bases respectively, with 13 bases between them. Per germline, CDR1 ENHRY and CDR2 SYGVKD. The DNA for the CDR3 is TGTGCCATCAGTGGTACTCCTGCCGGTCAGCCCCAGCATTTT. Its protein product is CAISGTPAGQPQHF.

J is TRBJ1-1 and V is TRBV5-1; TRBD1 might be the D (6 bases). The germline V gene has CDR1 SGHRS and CDR2 YFSETQ. The CDR3 contains 13 residues. V lost 6 bases and J 1 base, leaving 10 bases between the germline ends. CDR3 sequence: CASTKDRNTEAFF. The CDR3 nucleotides are TGCGCCAGCACGAAGGACAGGAACACTGAAGCTTTCTTT.

V usage is TRBV5-1 and J usage is TRBJ1-1, with TRBD1 as a possible D gene (6 bases). The CDR3 loop spans 11 amino acids. CDR1 and CDR2 (germline): SGHRS, YFSETQ. The V end was cut by 4 bases, the J end by 7 bases, with 8 bases between. The CDR3 DNA reads as TGCGCCAGCAGCATAGGGGGTGAAGCTTTCTTT. Protein product: CASSIGGEAFF.

In this sample, this clone turned up a few times. V usage is TRBV27 and J usage is TRBJ1-5; D ambiguous. This CDR3 comprises 13 residues. CDR1 and CDR2 from the germline V gene are MNHEY and SMNVEV (reference sequence). The ends were cut back, 5 bases at V and 0 bases at J, with 5 bases in the middle. The CDR3 sequence: CASSGSSNQPQHF. The CDR3 DNA reads as TGTGCCAGCAGTGGCAGTAGCAATCAGCCCCAGCATTTT.

This clone was counted between two and nine times. Different DNA sequences within this sample yield the same CDR3. The genes are TRBV5-1 and TRBJ1-2, with 9 bases fitting TRBD1. The V and J ends lost 1 base and 0 bases, in that order; junction bases with no gene match: 4. The CDR3 spans 16 residues. Germline V gene lookup returns CDR1 SGHRS and CDR2 YFSETQ. The chain's CDR3 is CASSLSGQGANYGYTF. In DNA, the CDR3 is TGCGCCAGCAGCTTGTCGGGACAGGGAGCTAACTATGGCTACACCTTC.

The chain employs TRBV12-3 or TRBV12-4 and TRBJ1-3; TRBD1 might be the D (5 bases). V lost 9 bases to trimming and J lost 2 bases, with 11 bases between them. There are 13 residues in the CDR3. CDR3 bases: TGTGCCAGTCGGATAGGGGCTGGAAACACCATATATTTT. Translated, it gives CASRIGAGNTIYF.

The V call is TRBV27, the J call TRBJ2-3; D possibly matches TRBD1 or TRBD2 (6 bases each). The CDR3 length is 14 residues. Germline CDR1 MNHEY, CDR2 SMNVEV (reference sequence). V gave up 4 bases and J gave up 3 bases, with 11 bases separating them. In DNA form, the CDR3 reads TGTGCCAGCAGTTCGACAGGAGGGACAGATACGCAGTATTTT. Protein: CASSSTGGTDTQYF.

The sample holds a few counts of this clone. This sequence joins TRBV6-5 and TRBJ1-2, with 10 nucleotides matching TRBD1. Per the germline V gene, CDR1 is MNHEY and CDR2 is SVGAGI. The CDR3 has 16 residues. Trimming cost V 2 bases and J 5 bases; bases outside gene matches: 8. The CDR3 is CASSYVRTGGTYGYTF. CDR3 sequence (DNA): TGTGCCAGCAGTTACGTGCGGACAGGGGGAACATATGGCTACACCTTC.

This clone was recorded only once. The chain carries TRBV19 and TRBJ2-5; TRBD2 agrees at 8 bases. The ends lost 9 bases at V and 5 bases at J; junction bases unmatched: 8. This CDR3 region has 13 residues. Per germline, CDR1 LNHDA and CDR2 SQIVND (reference sequence). The CDR3 protein is CASGRGADETQYF. The DNA for the CDR3 is TGTGCCAGCGGGCGGGGGGCCGATGAGACCCAGTACTTC. The entire variable domain, with the rest obtained from reference TRBV19 and TRBJ2-5, is as follows: DGGITQSPKYLFRKEGQNVTLSCEQNLNHDAMYWYRQDPGQGLRLIYYSQIVNDFQKGDIAEGYSVSREKKESFPLTVTSAQKNPTAFYLCASGRGADETQYFGPGTRLLVL.

The V gene is TRBV6-4, the J gene TRBJ1-5; TRBD1 aligns across 11 bases. The CDR3 loop spans 16 amino acids. CDR1 and CDR2 (germline): MRHNA, SNTAGT. After removal of 4 bases from V and 7 bases from J, the junction contained 9 bases not matched to a gene. CDR3 nucleotides: TGTGCCAGCAGTGGCGGACAGGGGGCTGCCAGGCAGCCCCAGCATTTT. This gives the protein CASSGGQGAARQPQHF.

This chain uses TRBV7-2 with TRBJ1-2, with D possibly TRBD1 on 6 matching bases. The V gene lost 3 bases and the J gene lost 4 bases, with 15 bases spanning the gap. This CDR3 has 15 amino acids. Germline CDR1 SGHTA, CDR2 FQGNSA. The CDR3 protein is CASSFQQGRSYGYTF. In DNA form, the CDR3 reads TGTGCCAGCAGCTTCCAACAGGGTCGGAGCTATGGCTACACCTTC.

The chain has TRBV7-9 and TRBJ2-3; 12 bases are a match to TRBD2. The germline CDR1 and CDR2 sequences are SEHNR and FQNEAQ (reference sequence). V shed 4 bases, J shed 2 bases, and the junction held 4 bases outside the gene matches. This CDR3 is built from 16 residues. The CDR3 loop reads CASSYGTSGPTDTQYF. For the CDR3, the DNA is TGTGCCAGCAGCTACGGGACTAGCGGGCCCACAGATACGCAGTATTTT.